This T cell receptor beta chain was documented in a study of T cell repertoires in cytomegalovirus infection. This clonotype came up a few times. Its target is unknown. Study-wide results and caveats: The ex vivo response showed dominance by HLA-C-restricted CMV-specific TCR beta clonotypes. Identification of carriers of CMV plus the relevant HLA was performed using cumulative public TCR beta family frequency.

The germline CDR1 and CDR2 sequences are SQVTM and ANQGSEA. This CDR3 region has 15 residues. Trimming left V 0 bases short and J 3 bases short, with 14 bases between. TCRdb recomputed calls from the reads with MiXCR, one row per CDR3 protein. The sample lists 100,000 to 150,000 distinct CDR3 sequences, roughly 9% occurring once. V usage is TRBV29-1 and J usage is TRBJ1-1; tentative D call: TRBD1 (5 bases). This clonotype was sampled from a human donor in good health (CMV status not recorded). Some clones in this sample may be carry-over from other donors' samples. Sequences were obtained from PBMCs. CDR3 loop: CSVEDRGVRDTEAFF. In DNA form, the CDR3 reads TGCAGCGTTGAAGATCGGGGGGTTAGGGACACTGAAGCTTTCTTT.